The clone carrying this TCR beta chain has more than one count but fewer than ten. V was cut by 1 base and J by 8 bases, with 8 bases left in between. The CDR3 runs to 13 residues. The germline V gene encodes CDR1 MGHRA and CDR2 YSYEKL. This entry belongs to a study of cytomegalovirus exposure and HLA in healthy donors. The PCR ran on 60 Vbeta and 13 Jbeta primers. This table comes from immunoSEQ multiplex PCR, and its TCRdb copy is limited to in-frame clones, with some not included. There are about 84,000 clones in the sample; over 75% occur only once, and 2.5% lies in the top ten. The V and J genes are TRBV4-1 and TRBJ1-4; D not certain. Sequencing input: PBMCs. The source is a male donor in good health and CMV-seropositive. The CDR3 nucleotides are TGCGCCAGCAGCCAAGTGAAGCGAGAAAAACTGTTTTTT. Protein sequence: CASSQVKREKLFF.